Below are 24 T cell receptor beta chains sequenced from a single sample in a study of blood T cell repertoires in COVID-19. Repertoires were generated with immunoSEQ multiplex PCR, while TCRdb's copy carries only in-frame clones and drops some. The sample gives over 200,000 clones, about 89% of which show up once; about 6.3% is in the top ten. The source material was peripheral blood. The receptors derive from a man in his 60s who had recovered from COVID-19.

V usage is TRBV6-5 and J usage is TRBJ1-5; perhaps TRBD1 as D (6 bases). CDR3 length: 15 amino acids. Trimming removed 8 bases at V and 0 bases at J, with 14 bases between. Germline CDR1 is MNHEY and CDR2 is SVGAGI. Here the CDR3 reads CASREQGNSNQPQHF. The DNA for the CDR3 is TGTGCCAGCCGCGAACAGGGAAATAGCAATCAGCCCCAGCATTTT.

V and J are TRBV28 and TRBJ2-1; 8 bases line up with TRBD2. The CDR3 contains 14 residues. J gave up 8 bases and V 5 bases, and 8 bases lay outside the gene matches. Germline CDR1 reads MDHEN; CDR2 reads SYDVKM. The CDR3 nucleotides read TGTGCCAGCAGTCCCCCCGGGGGGGCCCATGAGCAGTTCTTC. Residues: CASSPPGGAHEQFF.

The chain employs TRBV6-5 and TRBJ1-2, with TRBD1 matching 7 bases. The germline gives CDR1 MNHEY, CDR2 SVGAGI. V shed 10 bases and J 0 bases; nucleotides not matched to a gene: 5. CDR3 length: 13 amino acids. The CDR3 region has the DNA TGTGCCACCGTGGACAGGACTAACTATGGCTACACCTTC. Its translation is CATVDRTNYGYTF.

This chain uses TRBV2 with TRBJ1-2; 7 nucleotides match TRBD1. Trimming took 7 bases from V and 6 from J; bases not matched to a gene: 2. In germline, CDR1 is SNHLY, CDR2 FYNNEI. The CDR3 totals 11 residues. The CDR3 loop reads CASTGGNGYTF. The CDR3 nucleotides read TGTGCCAGCACAGGGGGTAATGGCTACACCTTC.

J is TRBJ2-3 and V is TRBV7-9; no firm D call. CDR3 length: 15 amino acids. Germline V gives CDR1 SEHNR, CDR2 FQNEAQ (reference sequence). The V end was cut by 4 bases, the J end by 0 bases, with 11 bases between. CDR3 loop: CASSSDWISTDTQYF. CDR3 nucleotide sequence: TGTGCCAGCAGCTCCGACTGGATTAGCACAGATACGCAGTATTTT.

V is TRBV5-1 and J is TRBJ1-3; D possibly corresponds to TRBD1 (6 bases). The CDR3 is made up of 15 amino acids. Trimming cost V 4 bases and J 5 bases, with 16 bases left between them. Looked up from germline, CDR1 is SGHRS and CDR2 is YFSETQ. This CDR3 reads CASSPGGGSRNTIYF. The CDR3 DNA reads TGCGCCAGCAGCCCGGGGGGGGGCTCAAGAAACACCATATATTTT.

The CDR3 DNA reads as TGTGCCAGCAGTTCCACAGGTTACACTGAAGCTTTCTTT. Translated: CASSSTGYTEAFF. The chain joins TRBV6-6 to TRBJ1-1, with D tentatively TRBD1 (5 bases). Germline V gene lookup returns CDR1 MNHNY and CDR2 SVGAGI (reference sequence). Trimming pared 4 bases from V and 3 bases from J, leaving 9 bases between. The CDR3 covers 13 residues.

Details on this clone: Additional DNA sequences in this sample encode the identical CDR3. The chain carries TRBV5-4 and TRBJ2-2; 11 bases are shared with TRBD1. The CDR3 covers 15 residues. J was trimmed by 4 bases and V by 3 bases; bases with no gene match: 2. CDR1 and CDR2 (germline): SGHNT, YYREEE (reference sequence). The DNA of the CDR3 is TGTGCCAGCAGCTCCGGGACAGGGGGCACCGGGGAGCTGTTTTTT. It translates to CASSSGTGGTGELFF.

V gene TRBV19 combines with J gene TRBJ2-2, with TRBD1 identical over 11 bases. This CDR3 has 13 amino acids. Germline CDR1 is LNHDA and CDR2 is SQIVND (reference sequence). V shed 10 bases and J 5 bases; nucleotides not matched to a gene: 3. The CDR3: CATRDRGTGELFF. The CDR3 DNA sequence: TGTGCCACCAGGGACAGGGGGACCGGGGAGCTGTTTTTT.

The rearrangement uses TRBV6-5 and TRBJ2-6; D uncertain. Germline assignment: CDR1 MNHEY and CDR2 SVGAGI. The CDR3 sequence is 16 residues long. V was trimmed by 0 bases and J by 1 base, leaving 7 bases between them. The CDR3 protein is CASSYSGQSGANVLTF. The CDR3 DNA reads as TGTGCCAGCAGTTACTCTGGGCAATCTGGGGCCAACGTCCTGACTTTC.

V gene TRBV24-1 combines with J gene TRBJ2-7; D is possibly TRBD1 (6 bases). The CDR3 totals 16 residues. CDR1 and CDR2 (germline): KGHDR, SFDVKD. V was cut by 2 bases and J by 3 bases, with 16 bases left in between. The CDR3 sequence: CATSDSTGSTVYEQYF. The CDR3, as DNA: TGTGCCACCAGTGATTCCACAGGGTCGACGGTCTACGAGCAGTACTTC.

V and J are TRBV27 and TRBJ2-5, with TRBD2 as a possible D gene (6 bases). This CDR3 comprises 15 residues. CDR1 is MNHEY, CDR2 SMNVEV, per germline (reference sequence). The V end was cut by 2 bases, the J end by 2 bases, with 12 bases between. The CDR3 here is CASSLARTKQETQYF. In DNA, the CDR3 is TGTGCCAGCAGTTTAGCGCGGACTAAACAAGAGACCCAGTACTTC.

In its sample, this clone was seen a few times. This chain joins TRBV28 and TRBJ2-7; 9 bases fit TRBD1. CDR1 is MDHEN and CDR2 is SYDVKM in the germline V gene. V gave up 5 bases and J gave up 6 bases; unmatched junction bases: 11. The CDR3 has 15 residues. The DNA for the CDR3 is TGTGCCAGCAGTCAAGCGGGAACAGGGGGCTTCGAGCAGTACTTC. This sequence encodes CASSQAGTGGFEQYF.

Only a few counts were recorded for this clone. The V gene is TRBV27, the J gene TRBJ2-7; TRBD2 matches at 8 bases. This CDR3 has 13 residues. V lost 3 bases and J lost 5; bases outside the gene matches: 3. In germline, CDR1 is MNHEY, CDR2 SMNVEV (reference sequence). The CDR3 DNA sequence: TGTGCCAGCAGTTTCGCGGGGGGCCACGAGCAGTACTTC. This gives the protein CASSFAGGHEQYF.

The rearrangement uses TRBV4-1 and TRBJ2-3; TRBD2 might be the D (6 bases). Germline loops: CDR1 MGHRA, CDR2 YSYEKL. V dropped 3 bases and J dropped 3 bases, with 28 bases sitting between them. The CDR3 length is 20 residues. The CDR3 bases are TGCGCCAGCAGCCAGCCCCCCCTTAGCGGTCGGTCAGTTCGGACAGATACGCAGTATTTT. Residues: CASSQPPLSGRSVRTDTQYF.

The chain has TRBV4-3 and TRBJ2-3; 12 nucleotides match TRBD2. Germline V gives CDR1 LGHNA, CDR2 YSLEER. After removal of 1 base from V and 0 bases from J, the junction contained 14 bases not matched to a gene. CDR3 length: 21 residues. For the CDR3, the DNA is TGCGCCAGCAGCCAAGGGCCAGGACTAGCGGGACTACCTGGGAGCACAGATACGCAGTATTTT. Its translation: CASSQGPGLAGLPGSTDTQYF.

This clone came up a few times. The chain joins TRBV3-1 (or the pseudogene TRBV3-2) to TRBJ2-2; the match to TRBD1 covers 7 bases. The V gene's germline CDR1 is LGHDT and CDR2 YNNKEL (reference sequence). The CDR3 is 15 amino acids. The trim removed 2 bases at V and 6 bases at J, leaving 6 bases unmatched. The CDR3 is CASSQSRGHAGELFF. As DNA, the CDR3 is TGTGCCAGCAGCCAATCAAGGGGGCACGCCGGGGAGCTGTTTTTT.

The chain has TRBV6-5 and TRBJ1-1; the D is unclear. In germline, CDR1 is MNHEY, CDR2 SVGAGI. This CDR3 contains 12 residues. Between the trimmed V and J ends, which lost 6 bases and 1 base, there was a span of 6 bases. This CDR3 is CASSTGNTEAFF. CDR3 DNA sequence: TGTGCCAGCAGCACGGGGAACACTGAAGCTTTCTTT.

The chain has TRBV11-2 and TRBJ2-5; D ambiguous. V was cut by 1 base and J by 5 bases, with 5 bases left in between. The CDR3 is 12 amino acids. Germline lookup yields CDR1 SGHAT and CDR2 FQNNGV. DNA of the CDR3: TGTGCCAGCAGCTTAGTCTCGGAGACCCAGTACTTC. Amino acid sequence: CASSLVSETQYF. The whole variable domain, filled in from reference TRBV11-2 and TRBJ2-5, reads EAGVAQSPRYKIIEKRQSVAFWCNPISGHATLYWYQQILGQGPKLLIQFQNNGVVDDSQLPKDRFSAERLKGVDSTLKIQPAKLEDSAVYLCASSLVSETQYFGPGTRLLVL.

In nucleotides, the CDR3 is TGCGCCAGCAGCTCCGGACAGGGTCCCTACGAGCAGTACTTC. This translates into CASSSGQGPYEQYF. V gene TRBV5-1 combines with J gene TRBJ2-7; 8 nucleotides match TRBD1. CDR1 is SGHRS and CDR2 is YFSETQ in the germline V gene. The CDR3 is made up of 14 amino acids. Losses at the gene ends were 3 bases for V and 2 bases for J; bases not matched to a gene: 4.

The rearrangement links TRBV5-1 to TRBJ2-7; 7 bases line up with TRBD1. The germline V gene encodes CDR1 SGHRS and CDR2 YFSETQ. This CDR3 contains 14 residues. Trimming removed 3 bases from V and 0 bases from J; junction bases left unmatched: 3. CDR3 sequence (DNA): TGCGCCAGCAGCTGGGGGACAGCCTCCTACGAGCAGTACTTC. It specifies CASSWGTASYEQYF.

This clone showed up just once. This chain joins TRBV19 and TRBJ1-1; D not certain. There are 12 residues in the CDR3. Germline V gene lookup returns CDR1 LNHDA and CDR2 SQIVND (reference sequence). Trimming cost V 9 bases and J 5 bases, with 13 bases left between them. The CDR3 region is CASSHRETEAFF. The CDR3 DNA sequence: TGTGCCAGCTCCCATAGGGAGACTGAAGCTTTCTTT.

The gene calls are TRBV27 and TRBJ1-5; 8 bases align to TRBD1. The ends lost 5 bases at V and 4 bases at J; junction bases unmatched: 4. Germline V gene sequence: CDR1 MNHEY, CDR2 SMNVEV (reference sequence). The CDR3 is 14 residues long. Written as DNA, the CDR3 is TGTGCCAGCAGTAGGACAGGGAATAATCAGCCCCAGCATTTT. Translated: CASSRTGNNQPQHF.

The chain is built from TRBV6-6 and TRBJ1-4; D is unresolved. V lost 0 bases and J lost 11, with 7 bases in between. Germline V gives CDR1 MNHNY, CDR2 SVGAGI (reference sequence). This CDR3 region has 12 residues. CDR3 bases: TGTGCCAGCAGTTACTCCTCCGGGAAACTGTTTTTT. Its translation: CASSYSSGKLFF.